This entry lists 2 T cell receptor beta chains sequenced from one sample in a study of radiotherapy plus CTLA-4 blockade in lung cancer. Clones were read by immunoSEQ multiplex PCR, and TCRdb kept only the in-frame ones, dropping some. The data show around 40,000 clones, with 75% to 90% seen just once and 5.8% held by the top ten. The sequences come from peripheral blood, collected from a patient treated with radiotherapy plus ipilimumab. These TCRs come from a human donor with non-small cell lung cancer who had stable disease on radiotherapy plus ipilimumab.

The CDR3 region is CASSLQGTPDFSGYTF. DNA of the CDR3: TGTGCCAGCAGCCTACAAGGGACTCCAGATTTTAGTGGCTACACCTTC. This chain joins TRBV9 and TRBJ1-2, with D tentatively TRBD1 (5 bases). V was shortened by 4 bases and J by 7 bases, with 23 bases between the two germline ends. The CDR3 is 16 amino acids. Germline CDR1 is SGDLS and CDR2 is YYNGEE.

The chain has TRBV2 and TRBJ2-3, with a possible D match to TRBD1 (7 bases). Germline loops: CDR1 SNHLY, CDR2 FYNNEI. This CDR3 is built from 18 residues. The V gene lost 4 bases and the J gene lost 0 bases, with 20 bases spanning the gap. The CDR3 DNA sequence: TGTGCCAGCAGTGTGGTGATTGGAGGGGACAGAAGCACAGATACGCAGTATTTT. Translating it yields CASSVVIGGDRSTDTQYF.